The clone carrying this TCR beta chain was found once. These data are taken from a study of control samples from healthy donors and cancer patients. The repertoire was sequenced with immunoSEQ multiplex PCR; TCRdb's copy has only in-frame clones and lacks some. The sample shows roughly 170,000 clones, around 88% of them seen only once. In germline, CDR1 is LNHDA, CDR2 SQIVND (reference sequence). V lost 8 bases and J 3 bases, leaving 15 bases between the germline ends. CDR3 size: 14 residues. This TCR came from a woman in her twenties or thirties in good health. V is TRBV19 and J is TRBJ2-3, with TRBD1 as a possible D gene (7 bases). Material for sequencing was blood. The CDR3 DNA reads TGTGCCAGTCAAACAGGGGCGGGGACAGATACGCAGTATTTT. This encodes CASQTGAGTDTQYF.